This T cell receptor beta chain stems from a study of cytomegalovirus exposure and HLA in healthy donors (dated by TCRdb to 2017 to 2019). Some background on the complete study: According to an earlier analysis of 550 to 700 of the donors, about 170 million T cells yielded 117 million unique TCR beta sequences and 276 Gb of sequence data. Besides the first cohort of 666 subjects, a separate validation cohort made up of roughly 120 different subjects was used. The study profiled the T cell repertoires of under 850 subjects by immunosequencing and related them to cytomegalovirus serostatus. Typing coverage varied by locus: roughly 620-640 donors for A, B, C, DRB1 and DQB1; about 520 for DQA1; 600 to 610 for DPA1; about 450 for DPB1. An earlier analysis of some 600 of the donors applied high-throughput TCR beta sequencing to assess whether each TCR beta V gene segment acted as functional or pseudogenic. Rather than using new phenotypic data, the later analysis identified candidate immune exposures from TCR beta sequences and from how often those sequences occurred across donors. Among the 398 genotyped donors, roughly 80% belonged to the genetic ancestry cluster associated with self-reported Caucasian donors. HLA typing covered class I and class II loci at four-digit resolution. All discovery cohort repertoires had been generated using a single sequencing platform. An early release that covered some 630 HLA-typed donors contained approximately 300 gigabases of sequencing data and 65 million to 100 million unique TCR sequences. The aim of the study was to test whether cataloging public T cell receptors could identify signatures of past pathogen exposure. In a later analysis, previously published TCR beta repertoires from some 640 donors were re-analyzed and high-resolution HLA genotyping was added so that TCR occurrence patterns could be studied. To predict cytomegalovirus infection status, the study combined high-throughput TCR immunosequencing, statistical association of individual TCRs with disease status, and machine learning. Alongside the repertoire data, information on donor age, sex, ethnicity and CMV serostatus was compiled. Genome-wide SNP genotypes for about 65% of the roughly 670 donors were used in a later genetic analysis, which treated that subset as a discovery cohort. Among roughly 370 genotyped donors of the cohort, an average of around 240,000 unique TCR beta nucleotide sequences were sequenced per donor, around 20% of them non-productive. A few DR-DQ haplotypes were handled as single units for association and clustering because linkage in the cohort was strong. Paper-wide results and their limitations: According to the authors, the approach could potentially be generalized to other disease states and immunological phenotypes. The earlier analysis of fewer than 750 of the donors excluded roughly 17 rarely observed V segments, including chromosome 9 orphons, because counts were too low. Cytomegalovirus status was reported to be diagnosed by the classifier with high specificity and sensitivity in both the original and validation cohorts. V-gene and J-gene trimming of TCR beta chains was associated with a missense DCLRE1C variant in a later genetic analysis, and the association was replicated in an independent cohort. The only immune exposure information available for the cohort was CMV serostatus. A later genetic analysis reported fewer N-insertions in productive TCRs among donors in an Asian-associated ancestry cluster than the roughly 700-donor mean. In a later analysis, more than 15,000 TCR beta sequences were associated with specific HLA alleles at a false discovery rate of 0.05. In an earlier analysis of 587 of the donors, most TCR beta V segments appeared in productive rearrangements about 87% or about 30% of the time, broadly matching IMGT annotations. A later analysis reported that several top co-occurrence clusters appeared linked to parvovirus B19, influenza, CMV and Epstein-Barr virus. Roughly uniform sequencing depth across donors was assumed in presence/absence analyses, although this assumption may not hold. Across donors, most TCR sequences were observed very rarely, whereas some public TCRs were present in many individuals. A further reported finding was that TCR beta sequences accurately predicted the HLA-A and HLA-B alleles for most subjects in the first cohort. The study gave a list of under 200 TCR beta chains associated with cytomegalovirus. In a later analysis, HLA-associated TCR beta chains were found to be more clonally expanded and to have lower generation probabilities than equally common non-associated chains. A group of highly shared sequence variants was considered likely to be a technical artifact of the sequencing pipeline. Correlated functional status among segregating V segments might reflect linkage disequilibrium, but an unknown experimental factor could not be ruled out. Because some donors lacked HLA typing at each locus, the association tests relied only on the typed subset. In vitro tests confirmed that a few of the cytomegalovirus-associated TCR beta chains recognize cytomegalovirus antigens. Most CMV-associated TCR beta chains appeared to be HLA-restricted in a later analysis, and the HLA associations seemed to be driven largely by CMV exposure. When HLA alleles, especially DR and DQ, strongly co-occurred, TCR associations were difficult to assign to individual alleles. In a later analysis, the rate of TCR association differed among HLA loci, with DRB1 alleles having the most associated TCRs and HLA-C alleles having the fewest. Only TCR beta chains were sequenced in this cohort, and the absence of alpha or paired-chain data limited detectable features.

Of note for this clone: Its binding antigen is unknown. No clone much larger than this one lies a single base away; base qualities are absent.

The receptor library was made with the immunoSEQ multiplex PCR assay. For the multiplex PCR, a mixture combining 60 forward primers for TCR Vbeta segments and 13 reverse primers for TCR Jbeta segments was used. The CDR3 region of rearranged TCR beta genes was amplified from genomic DNA with a multiplex PCR assay. Amplified TCR beta libraries were sequenced as 87-base-pair reads on the Illumina HiSeq System. Concerning the study's data processing: A later analysis counted some 80 million unique TCR beta chains across the 600 to 850 repertoires, and some 12 million of these chains were shared by at least two donors. Raw reads were error-corrected and collapsed into unique sequences by a nearest-neighbor algorithm in which closely related sequences were merged to remove PCR and sequencing errors. CDR3 sequences were aligned to IMGT reference sequences to assign V, D and J gene segments. For a sequence to be retained, a match of at least six nucleotides to both a V gene segment and a J gene segment was required. Rearrangements were called productive when the CDR3 lacked stop codons and stayed in frame with V and J; all others were non-productive. CDR3 was defined by IMGT convention, running from the second conserved V-encoded cysteine to the conserved J-encoded phenylalanine. Sequences without an unambiguous match to a single V gene segment were excluded from the earlier analysis of over 500 of the donors. In an earlier analysis of approximately 610 of the donors, V segments were called functional above 56.7% productive rearrangements and were called segregating when the between-donor standard deviation exceeded 5%. A statistical classification framework was built for diagnosing cytomegalovirus status from the catalog of TCR beta chain sequences. A later analysis assigned V and J genes by comparing TCR nucleotide sequences with IMGT/GENE-DB human TR gene sequences. In a later analysis, CDR3 sequences and most-parsimonious VDJ recombination scenarios were assigned using the TCRdist pipeline. A later analysis defined each TCR beta chain by its CDR3 amino acid sequence plus V-gene family, and excluded reads lacking a unique V-gene family. In a later analysis, approximately 640 highly shared, low-generation-probability nucleotide sequences were removed to address suspected cross-contamination and a sequencing artifact. In a later analysis, a clonal expansion index for each public chain was calculated from normalized within-repertoire ranks of inferred template counts. A later analysis computed generation probabilities with a VDJ recombination model fitted to out-of-frame rearrangements, and checked the results against IGoR. A later analysis scored TCR-TCR, TCR-HLA and TCR-CMV co-occurrence with hypergeometric tests, applying a repertoire-size bias correction to TCR pairs. To estimate false discovery rates, a later analysis permuted the HLA or CMV assignments 20 times. In a later analysis, co-occurring TCRs were grouped with DBSCAN, and TCRdist sequence similarity was added when clustering was performed within HLA-allele-positive subsets. Co-occurrence clustering excluded repertoires with fewer than 30,000 or more than 120,000 public chains, plus five with anomalous nucleotide sharing. Here the immuneACCESS table is served through TCRdb, limited to in-frame sequences with V and J called. Missing clones are a known gap in these copies; in checked studies unresolved V genes cover under half, and the rest lacks a known reason. That table gives V, J and clone size, and the DNA gave D and trimming. The sample table contains 150,000 to 200,000 clones; only one count was recorded for just under 80% of them. The ten most abundant clones make up about 2.1% of the sample.

In total, approximately 700 healthy bone marrow donors made up the cohort. All cohort members were sampled while nominally healthy, although unrecorded immune exposures were likely present. The donor was CMV seronegative and belonged to the group of 352 seronegative cohort members. A peripheral blood sample was provided by each donor, and peripheral blood mononuclear cells were used for TCR beta sequencing. Genomic DNA extraction from the blood cell samples was performed with the Qiagen DNeasy Blood Extraction Kit. This clonotype was sampled from a woman aged 30 to 39 in good health and CMV-seronegative. Sequenced input: PBMCs.

The nucleotide sequence reads as follows: TGTGCCAGCAGTGAATCGGGACAGGGAGCCTATGGCTACACCTTC. Its amino acids are CASSESGQGAYGYTF. Here the chain combines TRBV25-1 and TRBJ1-2, and 9 junction bases match TRBD1. There are 15 amino acids in the CDR3, from cysteine to phenylalanine inclusive. Only the CDR3 part of the read is kept: 45 bases, read in frame from the first base. CDR1 MGHDK and CDR2 SYGVNS were looked up in the germline V gene. V lost 1 base and J lost 4 bases, and the count of bases not matched to a germline gene is 4.